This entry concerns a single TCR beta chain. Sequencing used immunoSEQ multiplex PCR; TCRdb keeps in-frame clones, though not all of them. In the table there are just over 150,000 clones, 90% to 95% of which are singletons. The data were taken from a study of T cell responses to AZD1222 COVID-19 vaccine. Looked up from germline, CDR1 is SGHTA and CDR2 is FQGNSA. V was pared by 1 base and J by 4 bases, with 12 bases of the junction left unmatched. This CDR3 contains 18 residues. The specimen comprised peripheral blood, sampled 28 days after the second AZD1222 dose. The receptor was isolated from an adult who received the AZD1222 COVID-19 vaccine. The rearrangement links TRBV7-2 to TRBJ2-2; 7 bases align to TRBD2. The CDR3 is CASSLVPTSDYSTGELFF. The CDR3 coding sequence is TGTGCCAGCAGCTTAGTGCCTACTAGCGACTATAGCACCGGGGAGCTGTTTTTT.